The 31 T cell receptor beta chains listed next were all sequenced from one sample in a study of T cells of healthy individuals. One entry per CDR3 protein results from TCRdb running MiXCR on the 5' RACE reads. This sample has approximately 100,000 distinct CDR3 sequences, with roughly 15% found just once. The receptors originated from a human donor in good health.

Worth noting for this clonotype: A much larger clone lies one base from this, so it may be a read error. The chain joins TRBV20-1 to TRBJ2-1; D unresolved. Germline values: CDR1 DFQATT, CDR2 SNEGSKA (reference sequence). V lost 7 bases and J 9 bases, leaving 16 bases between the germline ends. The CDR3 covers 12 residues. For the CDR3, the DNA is TGCAGTGATAGGAGTAGTTTTCGTGAGCAGTTCTTC. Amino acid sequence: CSDRSSFREQFF.

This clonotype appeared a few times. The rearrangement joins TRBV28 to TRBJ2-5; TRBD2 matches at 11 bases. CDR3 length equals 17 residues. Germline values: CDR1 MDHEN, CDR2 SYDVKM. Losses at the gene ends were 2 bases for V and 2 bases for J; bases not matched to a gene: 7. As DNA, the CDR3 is TGTGCCAGCAGTTTAGGACTAGCGGGTGGTACACAAGAGACCCAGTACTTC. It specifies CASSLGLAGGTQETQYF. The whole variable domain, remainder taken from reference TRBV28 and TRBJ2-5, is DVKVTQSSRYLVKRTGEKVFLECVQDMDHENMFWYRQDPGLGLRLIYFSYDVKMKEKGDIPEGYSVSREKKERFSLILESASTNQTSMYLCASSLGLAGGTQETQYFGPGTRLLVL.

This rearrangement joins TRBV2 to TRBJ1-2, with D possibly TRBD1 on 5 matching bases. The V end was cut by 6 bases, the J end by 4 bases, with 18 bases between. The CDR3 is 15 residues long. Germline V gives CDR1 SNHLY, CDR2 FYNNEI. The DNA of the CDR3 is TGTGCCAGCAGGGACCTGACAGAAGACCCCTATGGCTACACCTTC. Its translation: CASRDLTEDPYGYTF.

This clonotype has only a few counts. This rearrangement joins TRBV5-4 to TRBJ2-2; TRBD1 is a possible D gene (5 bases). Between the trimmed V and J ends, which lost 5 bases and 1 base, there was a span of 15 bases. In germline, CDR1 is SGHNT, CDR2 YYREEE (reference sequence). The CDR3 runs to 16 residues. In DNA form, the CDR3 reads TGTGCCAGCAGGCAGGGCCCTCAACTGAACACCGGGGAGCTGTTTTTT. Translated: CASRQGPQLNTGELFF.

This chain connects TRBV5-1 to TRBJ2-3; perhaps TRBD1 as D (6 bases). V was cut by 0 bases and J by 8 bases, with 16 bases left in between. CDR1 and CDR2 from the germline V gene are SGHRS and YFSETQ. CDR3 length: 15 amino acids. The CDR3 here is CASSLDRAEIVTQYF. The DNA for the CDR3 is TGCGCCAGCAGCTTGGACAGGGCGGAGATAGTTACGCAGTATTTT. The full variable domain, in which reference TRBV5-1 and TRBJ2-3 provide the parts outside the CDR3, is KAGVTQTPRYLIKTRGQQVTLSCSPISGHRSVSWYQQTPGQGLQFLFEYFSETQRNKGNFPGRFSGRQFSNSRSEMNVSTLELGDSALYLCASSLDRAEIVTQYFGPGTRLTVL.

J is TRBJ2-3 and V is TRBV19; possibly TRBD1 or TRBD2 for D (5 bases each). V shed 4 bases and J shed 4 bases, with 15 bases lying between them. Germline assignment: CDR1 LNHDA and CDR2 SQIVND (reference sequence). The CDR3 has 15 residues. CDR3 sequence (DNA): TGTGCCAGTAGTAATTCGGGGACGTCGGCAGATACGCAGTATTTT. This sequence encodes CASSNSGTSADTQYF.

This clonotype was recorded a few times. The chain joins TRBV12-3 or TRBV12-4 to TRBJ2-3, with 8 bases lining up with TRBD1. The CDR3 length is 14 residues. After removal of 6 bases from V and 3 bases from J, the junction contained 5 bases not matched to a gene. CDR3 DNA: TGTGCCAGCAGGCGGACAGGGAAGACAGATACGCAGTATTTT. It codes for CASRRTGKTDTQYF.

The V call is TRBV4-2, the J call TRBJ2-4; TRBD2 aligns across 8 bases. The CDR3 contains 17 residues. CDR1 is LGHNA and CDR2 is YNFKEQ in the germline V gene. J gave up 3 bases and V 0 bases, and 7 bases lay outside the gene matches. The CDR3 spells CASSQDPWGTSKNIQYF. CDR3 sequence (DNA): TGTGCCAGCAGCCAAGATCCTTGGGGGACTAGCAAAAACATTCAGTACTTC.

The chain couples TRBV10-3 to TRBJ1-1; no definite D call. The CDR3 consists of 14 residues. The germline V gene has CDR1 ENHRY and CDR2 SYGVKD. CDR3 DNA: TGTGGTAGTAGCTCTGGCGGGTTGAACACTGAAGCTTTCTTT. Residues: CGSSSGGLNTEAFF.

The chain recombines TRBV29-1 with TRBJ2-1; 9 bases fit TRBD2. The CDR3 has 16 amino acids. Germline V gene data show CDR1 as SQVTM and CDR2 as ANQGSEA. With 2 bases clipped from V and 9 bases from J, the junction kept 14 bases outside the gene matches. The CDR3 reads CSVESLVAGELGEQFF. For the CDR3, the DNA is TGCAGCGTTGAAAGTTTGGTAGCGGGAGAGCTTGGTGAGCAGTTCTTC.

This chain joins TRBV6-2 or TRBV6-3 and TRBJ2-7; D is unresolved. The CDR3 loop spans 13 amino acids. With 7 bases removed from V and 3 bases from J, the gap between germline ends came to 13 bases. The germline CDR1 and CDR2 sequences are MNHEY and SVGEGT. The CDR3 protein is CASKRTAIYEQYF. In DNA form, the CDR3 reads TGTGCCAGCAAGAGGACGGCAATCTACGAGCAGTACTTC.

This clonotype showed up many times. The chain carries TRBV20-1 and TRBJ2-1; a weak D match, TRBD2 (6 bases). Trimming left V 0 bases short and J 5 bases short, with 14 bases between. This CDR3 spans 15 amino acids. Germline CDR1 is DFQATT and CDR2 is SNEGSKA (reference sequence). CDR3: CSARDSREWDNEQFF. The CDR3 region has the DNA TGCAGTGCTAGAGATTCCCGGGAGTGGGACAATGAGCAGTTCTTC.

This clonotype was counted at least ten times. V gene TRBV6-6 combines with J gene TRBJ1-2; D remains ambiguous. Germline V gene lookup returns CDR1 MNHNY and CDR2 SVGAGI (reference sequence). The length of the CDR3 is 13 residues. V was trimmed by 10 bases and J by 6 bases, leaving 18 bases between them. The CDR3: CATGTEGSDGYTF. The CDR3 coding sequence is TGTGCCACCGGAACGGAGGGAAGCGATGGCTACACCTTC.

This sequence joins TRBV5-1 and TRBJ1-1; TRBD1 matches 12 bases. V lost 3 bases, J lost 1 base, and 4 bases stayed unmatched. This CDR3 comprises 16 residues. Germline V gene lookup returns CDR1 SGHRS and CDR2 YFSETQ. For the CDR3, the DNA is TGCGCCAGCAGCTACCGGGGACAGGGGGCGAACACTGAAGCTTTCTTT. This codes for CASSYRGQGANTEAFF.

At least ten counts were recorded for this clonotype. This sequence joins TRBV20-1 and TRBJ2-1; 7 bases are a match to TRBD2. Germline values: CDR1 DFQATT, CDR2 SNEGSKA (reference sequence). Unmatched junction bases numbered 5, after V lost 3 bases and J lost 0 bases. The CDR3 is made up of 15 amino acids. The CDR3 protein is CSARAGDLSYNEQFF. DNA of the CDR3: TGCAGTGCTAGGGCGGGAGACCTCTCCTACAATGAGCAGTTCTTC.

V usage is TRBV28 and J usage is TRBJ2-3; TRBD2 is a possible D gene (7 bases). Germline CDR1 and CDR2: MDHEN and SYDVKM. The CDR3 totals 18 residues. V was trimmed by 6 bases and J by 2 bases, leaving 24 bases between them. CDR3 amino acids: CASSHHGGGEGSTDTQYF. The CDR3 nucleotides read TGTGCCAGCAGCCATCATGGGGGGGGCGAGGGGTCCACAGATACGCAGTATTTT.

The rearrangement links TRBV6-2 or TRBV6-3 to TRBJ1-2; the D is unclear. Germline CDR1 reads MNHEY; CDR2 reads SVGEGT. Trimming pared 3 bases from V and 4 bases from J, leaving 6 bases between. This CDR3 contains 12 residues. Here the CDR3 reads CASSYGFYGYTF. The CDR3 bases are TGTGCCAGCAGTTATGGATTCTATGGCTACACCTTC.

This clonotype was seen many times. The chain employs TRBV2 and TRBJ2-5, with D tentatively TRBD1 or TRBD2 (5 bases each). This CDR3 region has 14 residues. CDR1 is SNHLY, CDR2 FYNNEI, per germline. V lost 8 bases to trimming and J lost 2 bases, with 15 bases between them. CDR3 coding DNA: TGTGCCAGCTCAAGGGACGGGATTCAAGAGACCCAGTACTTC. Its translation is CASSRDGIQETQYF.

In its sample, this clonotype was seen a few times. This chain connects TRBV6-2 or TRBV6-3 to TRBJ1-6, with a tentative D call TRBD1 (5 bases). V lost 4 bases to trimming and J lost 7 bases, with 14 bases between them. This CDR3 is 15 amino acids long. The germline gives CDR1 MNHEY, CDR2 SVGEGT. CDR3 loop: CASSSRGTENSPLHF. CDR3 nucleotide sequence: TGTGCCAGCAGTTCCCGGGGGACGGAGAATTCACCCCTCCACTTT.

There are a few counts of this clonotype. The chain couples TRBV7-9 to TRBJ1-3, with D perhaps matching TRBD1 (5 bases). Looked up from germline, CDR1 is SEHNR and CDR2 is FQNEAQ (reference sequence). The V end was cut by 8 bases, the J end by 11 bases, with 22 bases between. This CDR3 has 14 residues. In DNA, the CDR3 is TGTGCCAGCGGCCGCAGACTCCCCGGGGACGCCATATATTTT. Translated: CASGRRLPGDAIYF. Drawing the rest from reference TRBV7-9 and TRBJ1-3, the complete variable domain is DTGVSQNPRHKITKRGQNVTFRCDPISEHNRLYWYRQTLGQGPEFLTYFQNEAQLEKSRLLSDRFSAERPKGSFSTLEIQRTEQGDSAMYLCASGRRLPGDAIYFGEGSWLTVV.

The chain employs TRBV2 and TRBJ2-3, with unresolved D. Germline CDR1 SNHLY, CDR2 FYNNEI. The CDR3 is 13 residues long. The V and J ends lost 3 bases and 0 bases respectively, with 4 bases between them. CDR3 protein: CASSDGSTDTQYF. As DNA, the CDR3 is TGTGCCAGCAGTGATGGCAGCACAGATACGCAGTATTTT.

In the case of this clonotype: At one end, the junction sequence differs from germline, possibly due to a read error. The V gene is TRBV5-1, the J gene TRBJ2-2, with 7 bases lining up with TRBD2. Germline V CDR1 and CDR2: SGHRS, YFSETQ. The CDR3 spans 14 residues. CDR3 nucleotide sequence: TGCGCCAGCAGTTTGGGGGGGAGCGCCGGGGAGCTGTTTTTT. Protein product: CASSLGGSAGELFF.

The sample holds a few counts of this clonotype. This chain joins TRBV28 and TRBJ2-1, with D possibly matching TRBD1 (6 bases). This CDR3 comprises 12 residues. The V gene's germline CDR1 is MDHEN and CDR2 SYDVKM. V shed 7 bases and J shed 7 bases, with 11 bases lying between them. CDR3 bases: TGTGCCAGCATGGGTAGGGGGAATGAGCAGTTCTTC. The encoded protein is CASMGRGNEQFF.

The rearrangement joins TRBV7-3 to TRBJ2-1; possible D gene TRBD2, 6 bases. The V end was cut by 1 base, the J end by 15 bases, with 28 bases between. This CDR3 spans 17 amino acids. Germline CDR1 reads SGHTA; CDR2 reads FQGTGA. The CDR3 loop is CASSLSILRRETAPLFF. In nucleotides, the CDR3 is TGTGCCAGCAGCTTAAGCATTCTCAGGCGGGAAACTGCCCCACTGTTCTTC.

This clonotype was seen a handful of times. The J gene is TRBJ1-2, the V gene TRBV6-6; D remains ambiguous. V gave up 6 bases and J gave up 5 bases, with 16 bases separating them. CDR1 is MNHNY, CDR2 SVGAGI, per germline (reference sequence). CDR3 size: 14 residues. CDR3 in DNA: TGTGCCAGCAGCCGCGGGTTAGGGAAGTATGGCTACACCTTC. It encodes CASSRGLGKYGYTF.

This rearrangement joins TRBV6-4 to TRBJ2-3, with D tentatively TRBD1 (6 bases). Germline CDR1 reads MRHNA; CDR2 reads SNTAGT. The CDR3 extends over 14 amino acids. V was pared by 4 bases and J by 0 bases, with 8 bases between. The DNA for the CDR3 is TGTGCCAGCAGTGTGGACAGTAGCACAGATACGCAGTATTTT. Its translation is CASSVDSSTDTQYF.

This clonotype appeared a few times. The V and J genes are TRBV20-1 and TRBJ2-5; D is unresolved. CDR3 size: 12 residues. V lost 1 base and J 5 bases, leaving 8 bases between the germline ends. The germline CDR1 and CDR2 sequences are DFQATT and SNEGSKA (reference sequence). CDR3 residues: CSARVRRETQYF. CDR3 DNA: TGCAGTGCTAGAGTTAGAAGGGAGACCCAGTACTTC.

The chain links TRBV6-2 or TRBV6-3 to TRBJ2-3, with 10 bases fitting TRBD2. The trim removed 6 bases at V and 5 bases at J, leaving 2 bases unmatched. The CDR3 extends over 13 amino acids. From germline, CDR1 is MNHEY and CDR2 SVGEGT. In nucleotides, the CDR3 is TGTGCCAGCAGACTAGCGGGAAGAGATACGCAGTATTTT. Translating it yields CASRLAGRDTQYF.

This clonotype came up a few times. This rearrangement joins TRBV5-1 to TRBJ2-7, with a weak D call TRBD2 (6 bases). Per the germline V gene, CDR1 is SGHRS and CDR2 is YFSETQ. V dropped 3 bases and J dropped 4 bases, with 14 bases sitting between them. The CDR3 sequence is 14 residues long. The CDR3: CASSSANREYEQYF. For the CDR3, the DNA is TGCGCCAGCAGCTCAGCCAACCGGGAGTACGAGCAGTACTTC. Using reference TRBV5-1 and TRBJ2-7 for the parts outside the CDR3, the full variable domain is KAGVTQTPRYLIKTRGQQVTLSCSPISGHRSVSWYQQTPGQGLQFLFEYFSETQRNKGNFPGRFSGRQFSNSRSEMNVSTLELGDSALYLCASSSANREYEQYFGPGTRLTVT.

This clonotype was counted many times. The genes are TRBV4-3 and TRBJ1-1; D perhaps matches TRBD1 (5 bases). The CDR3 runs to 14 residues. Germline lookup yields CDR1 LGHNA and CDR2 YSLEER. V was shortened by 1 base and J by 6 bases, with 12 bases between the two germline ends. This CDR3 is CASSQVGGDAEAFF. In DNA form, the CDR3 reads TGCGCCAGCAGCCAAGTGGGGGGGGACGCTGAAGCTTTCTTT.

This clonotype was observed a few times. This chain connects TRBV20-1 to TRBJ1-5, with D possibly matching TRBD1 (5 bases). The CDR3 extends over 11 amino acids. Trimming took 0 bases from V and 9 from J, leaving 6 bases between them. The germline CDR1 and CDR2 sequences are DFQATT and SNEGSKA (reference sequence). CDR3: CSAREGRPQHF. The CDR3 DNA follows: TGCAGTGCTAGAGAGGGACGGCCCCAGCATTTT.